One and the same sample provided the 27 T cell receptor beta chains below, sequenced in a study of CD4 T cells in relation to SARS-CoV-2 and coronaviruses. Their antigens remain unidentified. Sequenced by immunoSEQ multiplex PCR; TCRdb stores in-frame clones only, minus some. This table holds about 47,000 clones, roughly four fifths found once. The sequenced material came from naive CD4+ T cells from PBMCs, cultured in vitro. Subset reported: naive CD4+ T cells isolated by negative enrichment. Every receptor here comes from an adult with COVID-19.

The rearrangement links TRBV2 to TRBJ2-1; D gene unclear. Trimming cost V 2 bases and J 4 bases, with 6 bases left between them. The CDR3 sequence is 13 residues long. Germline V gene lookup returns CDR1 SNHLY and CDR2 FYNNEI. The CDR3 DNA reads TGTGCCAGCAGTGAAATAAGATACAATGAGCAGTTCTTC. Its protein is CASSEIRYNEQFF.

This clone has a handful of counts. The rearrangement uses TRBV5-4 and TRBJ2-7, with 7 bases fitting TRBD2. This CDR3 is built from 14 residues. Germline-derived CDR1 and CDR2 are SGHNT and YYREEE (reference sequence). V lost 3 bases, J lost 2 bases, and 5 bases stayed unmatched. CDR3 sequence reads: CASSSPSGTYEQYF. The CDR3 DNA sequence: TGTGCCAGCAGCTCACCTAGCGGAACCTACGAGCAGTACTTC.

The V gene is TRBV7-8, the J gene TRBJ2-2; 8 positions agree with TRBD1. Germline V gives CDR1 SGHVS, CDR2 FQNEAQ. V shed 1 base, J shed 5 bases, and the junction held 9 bases outside the gene matches. The CDR3 extends over 17 amino acids. CDR3 sequence reads: CASSLVPGGAITGELFF. CDR3 DNA: TGTGCCAGCAGCTTAGTCCCAGGGGGCGCAATAACCGGGGAGCTGTTTTTT.

The chain couples TRBV7-2 to TRBJ2-1; 9 bases are a match to TRBD2. Germline CDR1 is SGHTA and CDR2 is FQGNSA. The CDR3 is made up of 19 amino acids. The J segment lost 0 bases and the V segment lost 1 base, leaving 10 bases of the junction unmatched. The CDR3 reads CASSLERVAGGSSYNEQFF. The CDR3 DNA reads as TGTGCCAGCAGCTTAGAGAGGGTGGCGGGAGGGAGCTCCTACAATGAGCAGTTCTTC.

V usage is TRBV6-5 and J usage is TRBJ2-7, with 8 bases identical to TRBD1. Germline V CDR1 and CDR2: MNHEY, SVGAGI. The CDR3 runs to 14 residues. J was trimmed by 3 bases and V by 6 bases; bases with no gene match: 7. CDR3 bases: TGTGCCAGCAGCTCCTACAGGGGGTACTACGAGCAGTACTTC. Translating gives CASSSYRGYYEQYF.

The chain employs TRBV2 and TRBJ1-1; 8 bases fit TRBD1. Per germline, CDR1 SNHLY and CDR2 FYNNEI. The CDR3 runs to 12 residues. V lost 11 bases to trimming and J lost 3 bases; unmatched junction nucleotides: 5. This chain's CDR3 is CADGQGDTEAFF. The CDR3 DNA reads TGTGCCGACGGACAGGGTGACACTGAAGCTTTCTTT. The variable domain in full, with the rest retrieved from reference TRBV2 and TRBJ1-1, is EPEVTQTPSHQVTQMGQEVILRCVPISNHLYFYWYRQILGQKVEFLVSFYNNEISEKSEIFDDQFSVERPDGSNFTLKIRSTKLEDSAMYFCADGQGDTEAFFGQGTRLTVV.

This sequence joins TRBV28 and TRBJ2-7; the D is unclear. V was cut by 4 bases and J by 2 bases, with 3 bases left in between. The CDR3 covers 11 residues. Per the germline V gene, CDR1 is MDHEN and CDR2 is SYDVKM. The CDR3 sequence is CASSWTYEQYF. The DNA of the CDR3 is TGTGCCAGCAGTTGGACCTACGAGCAGTACTTC.

This sequence joins TRBV28 and TRBJ2-7; TRBD2 might be the D (5 bases). Germline V gives CDR1 MDHEN, CDR2 SYDVKM. This CDR3 is 12 amino acids long. Trimming pared 8 bases from V and 1 base from J, leaving 9 bases between. The CDR3 protein is CASGETSYEQYF. The CDR3 DNA reads as TGTGCCAGCGGGGAGACTTCCTACGAGCAGTACTTC.

The chain recombines TRBV7-3 with TRBJ2-5; TRBD2 matches 7 bases. This CDR3 has 14 residues. Germline-derived CDR1 and CDR2 are SGHTA and FQGTGA. The V and J ends lost 1 base and 3 bases, in that order; junction bases with no gene match: 2. The CDR3 sequence: CASSLRAGEETQYF. For the CDR3, the DNA is TGTGCCAGCAGCTTAAGGGCGGGAGAAGAGACCCAGTACTTC.

The DNA for the CDR3 is TGTGCCAGCAGCGCAGGACAGGGTCCCTACAATGAGCAGTTCTTC. This gives the protein CASSAGQGPYNEQFF. The chain combines TRBV7-9 with TRBJ2-1; 8 nucleotides agree with TRBD1. CDR1 is SEHNR and CDR2 is FQNEAQ in the germline V gene (reference sequence). V lost 5 bases, J lost 2 bases, and 5 bases stayed unmatched. This CDR3 comprises 15 residues. Complete variable domain (other parts from reference TRBV7-9 and TRBJ2-1): DTGVSQNPRHKITKRGQNVTFRCDPISEHNRLYWYRQTLGQGPEFLTYFQNEAQLEKSRLLSDRFSAERPKGSFSTLEIQRTEQGDSAMYLCASSAGQGPYNEQFFGPGTRLTVL.

The chain's CDR3 is CASSQGGIALDEQFF. CDR3 coding DNA: TGTGCCAGCAGCCAAGGAGGGATAGCCCTCGATGAGCAGTTCTTC. The genes are TRBV7-3 and TRBJ2-1, with D possibly matching TRBD2 (6 bases). This CDR3 spans 15 amino acids. Germline V gene data show CDR1 as SGHTA and CDR2 as FQGTGA. With 5 bases removed from V and 8 bases from J, the gap between germline ends came to 19 bases. Variable domain in full (rest from reference TRBV7-3 and TRBJ2-1): GAGVSQTPSNKVTEKGKYVELRCDPISGHTALYWYRQSLGQGPEFLIYFQGTGAADDSGLPNDRFFAVRPEGSVSTLKIQRTERGDSAVYLCASSQGGIALDEQFFGPGTRLTVL.

This chain uses TRBV2 with TRBJ2-7, with 7 bases that match TRBD2. This CDR3 is 14 amino acids long. Germline CDR1 reads SNHLY; CDR2 reads FYNNEI. Trimming at V came to 4 bases and at J to 4 bases, leaving 7 bases not matched to a gene. The CDR3, as DNA: TGTGCCAGCAGTGCCGGGACTACTCCTTACGAGCAGTACTTC. Protein product: CASSAGTTPYEQYF.

This chain uses TRBV30 with TRBJ1-4, with D perhaps TRBD1 (6 bases). Trimming took 4 bases from V and 5 from J, leaving 8 bases between them. The CDR3 extends over 12 amino acids. Germline CDR1 and CDR2: GTSNPN and SVGIG (reference sequence). In DNA form, the CDR3 reads TGTGCCTGGACAGGGGAGAATGAAAAACTGTTTTTT. It translates to CAWTGENEKLFF.

The chain employs TRBV18 and TRBJ1-5; D gene uncertain. Germline V gene data show CDR1 as KGHSH and CDR2 as LQKENI. This CDR3 spans 14 amino acids. Deletions cut 6 bases from V and 7 bases from J, with 16 bases between. The CDR3 coding sequence is TGTGCCAGCTCTCCCGACTCAATGGGACAGCCCCAGCATTTT. It yields the protein CASSPDSMGQPQHF.

The chain links TRBV19 to TRBJ1-4, with a tentative D call TRBD1 (6 bases). This CDR3 spans 14 amino acids. Germline assignment: CDR1 LNHDA and CDR2 SQIVND (reference sequence). The V end lost 3 bases, the J end lost 12 bases, and 17 bases lay between the germline ends. The CDR3 bases are TGTGCCAGTAGTATCGGGCAGGGGCGGAAAGAACTGTTTTTT. Protein product: CASSIGQGRKELFF.

The chain joins TRBV6-2 or TRBV6-3 to TRBJ2-3, with no clear D. V was clipped by 5 bases and J by 2 bases, with 5 bases between them. CDR1 is MNHEY, CDR2 SVGEGT, per germline. There are 12 residues in the CDR3. CDR3 region: CASSLFTDTQYF. The CDR3 DNA reads TGTGCCAGCAGTCTGTTCACAGATACGCAGTATTTT.

This clone was recorded a few times. CDR3 bases: TGTGCCAGCAGCCAACAGGGGCCGGAGGACCTCAACTATGGCTACACCTTC. This translates into CASSQQGPEDLNYGYTF. V is TRBV4-2 and J is TRBJ1-2; possibly TRBD1 for D (6 bases). V lost 2 bases and J 2 bases, leaving 18 bases between the germline ends. The CDR3 contains 17 residues. CDR1 and CDR2 from the germline V gene are LGHNA and YNFKEQ.

This chain joins TRBV18 and TRBJ2-1; D is possibly TRBD2 (5 bases). The CDR3 spans 15 residues. Per germline, CDR1 KGHSH and CDR2 LQKENI. V was trimmed by 6 bases and J by 0 bases, leaving 12 bases between them. CDR3 nucleotides: TGTGCCAGCTCTCCCGTCGAGGGCTCCTACAATGAGCAGTTCTTC. Its translation: CASSPVEGSYNEQFF.

This chain joins TRBV5-6 and TRBJ2-1, with 9 bases identical to TRBD2. Germline V gene lookup returns CDR1 SGHDT and CDR2 YYEEEE. With V trimmed by 0 bases and J by 3 bases, 1 base remained unmatched. The CDR3 is made up of 15 amino acids. The CDR3, as DNA: TGTGCCAGCAGCTTGGCTAGCGGGATCTACAATGAGCAGTTCTTC. Its protein is CASSLASGIYNEQFF.

This clone was counted a single time. The chain carries TRBV6-2 or TRBV6-3 and TRBJ1-1; a weak D match, TRBD1 (6 bases). This CDR3 contains 14 residues. The V gene's germline CDR1 is MNHEY and CDR2 SVGEGT. V dropped 2 bases and J dropped 1 base, with 8 bases sitting between them. As DNA, the CDR3 is TGTGCCAGCAGTTACGAACAGGGGAACACTGAAGCTTTCTTT. Its protein is CASSYEQGNTEAFF.

The rearrangement links TRBV2 to TRBJ2-3, with 9 bases identical to TRBD2. V gave up 10 bases and J gave up 2 bases; unmatched junction bases: 7. The germline V gene encodes CDR1 SNHLY and CDR2 FYNNEI. CDR3 length: 14 residues. CDR3 loop: CATDPGLATDTQYF. In nucleotides, the CDR3 is TGTGCCACCGATCCGGGACTAGCCACAGATACGCAGTATTTT.

The chain joins TRBV5-4 to TRBJ2-5; D perhaps matches TRBD2 (6 bases). V was shortened by 4 bases and J by 1 base, with 14 bases between the two germline ends. CDR1 is SGHNT, CDR2 YYREEE, per germline (reference sequence). The CDR3 consists of 15 residues. CDR3 nucleotide sequence: TGTGCCAGCAGCACCTCCCTAGCGACCCAAGAGACCCAGTACTTC. It specifies CASSTSLATQETQYF.

The chain combines TRBV6-5 with TRBJ1-2, with 9 positions matching TRBD1. With V trimmed by 7 bases and J by 8 bases, 11 bases remained unmatched. The germline V gene has CDR1 MNHEY and CDR2 SVGAGI. This CDR3 region has 14 residues. The chain's CDR3 is CASNSWDRVVGYTF. CDR3 DNA: TGTGCCAGCAATTCGTGGGACAGGGTTGTAGGCTACACCTTC.

The J gene is TRBJ2-5, the V gene TRBV29-1, with D unclear. Germline assignment: CDR1 SQVTM and CDR2 ANQGSEA. This CDR3 comprises 12 residues. V shed 6 bases and J shed 3 bases, with 11 bases lying between them. CDR3 protein: CSVKPAEETQYF. The CDR3 nucleotides read TGCAGCGTAAAGCCGGCAGAAGAGACCCAGTACTTC.

The V and J genes are TRBV7-9 and TRBJ2-1; TRBD2 matches 12 bases. This CDR3 spans 19 amino acids. Germline assignment: CDR1 SEHNR and CDR2 FQNEAQ (reference sequence). Trimming cost V 5 bases and J 0 bases; bases outside gene matches: 11. CDR3 amino acids: CASSPPGTSGSSSYNEQFF. As DNA, the CDR3 is TGTGCCAGCAGCCCCCCCGGGACTAGCGGGTCGAGCTCCTACAATGAGCAGTTCTTC. Full variable domain (rest looked up from reference TRBV7-9 and TRBJ2-1): DTGVSQNPRHKITKRGQNVTFRCDPISEHNRLYWYRQTLGQGPEFLTYFQNEAQLEKSRLLSDRFSAERPKGSFSTLEIQRTEQGDSAMYLCASSPPGTSGSSSYNEQFFGPGTRLTVL.

This chain uses TRBV27 with TRBJ2-4; D possibly uses TRBD1 or TRBD2 (7 bases each). The CDR3 runs 14 residues. Germline V gene lookup returns CDR1 MNHEY and CDR2 SMNVEV (reference sequence). V was shortened by 4 bases and J by 9 bases, with 16 bases between the two germline ends. The CDR3 here is CASSSTGEGGIQYF. In nucleotides, the CDR3 is TGTGCCAGCAGTTCAACAGGGGAGGGGGGCATTCAGTACTTC.

The chain uses TRBV7-2 and TRBJ2-3; D is unresolved. The germline V gene has CDR1 SGHTA and CDR2 FQGNSA. V was shortened by 4 bases and J by 4 bases, with 12 bases between the two germline ends. This CDR3 has 14 amino acids. CDR3 coding DNA: TGTGCCAGCAGCTATCGCGGACGGCCAGATACGCAGTATTTT. Its protein product is CASSYRGRPDTQYF.